This TCR beta chain appears in the sequencing data of a study of cytomegalovirus exposure and HLA in healthy donors. General study results and limits: The study listed roughly 150 cytomegalovirus-associated TCR beta chains.

With respect to this clone: Its matching antigen is unknown.

The table came from immunoSEQ multiplex PCR; TCRdb's copy has only in-frame clones and leaves some out. The sample includes some 170,000 clones, around nine tenths of them seen just once. Trimming took 1 base from V and 3 from J; bases not matched to a gene: 5. CDR1 LGHNA and CDR2 YNFKEQ come from the germline V gene. There are 16 residues in the CDR3. The approximately 120-subject validation cohort, separate from the approximately 670-subject first cohort, included the donors. The rearrangement links TRBV4-2 to TRBJ2-7, with 11 bases lining up with TRBD2. The receptor comes from a man aged 25-45 years in good health and CMV-seropositive. The source material was PBMCs. CDR3 nucleotide sequence: TGTGCCAGCAGCCAAGCCGCCGGGACTAGCGGCTACGAGCAGTACTTC. Translated: CASSQAAGTSGYEQYF.